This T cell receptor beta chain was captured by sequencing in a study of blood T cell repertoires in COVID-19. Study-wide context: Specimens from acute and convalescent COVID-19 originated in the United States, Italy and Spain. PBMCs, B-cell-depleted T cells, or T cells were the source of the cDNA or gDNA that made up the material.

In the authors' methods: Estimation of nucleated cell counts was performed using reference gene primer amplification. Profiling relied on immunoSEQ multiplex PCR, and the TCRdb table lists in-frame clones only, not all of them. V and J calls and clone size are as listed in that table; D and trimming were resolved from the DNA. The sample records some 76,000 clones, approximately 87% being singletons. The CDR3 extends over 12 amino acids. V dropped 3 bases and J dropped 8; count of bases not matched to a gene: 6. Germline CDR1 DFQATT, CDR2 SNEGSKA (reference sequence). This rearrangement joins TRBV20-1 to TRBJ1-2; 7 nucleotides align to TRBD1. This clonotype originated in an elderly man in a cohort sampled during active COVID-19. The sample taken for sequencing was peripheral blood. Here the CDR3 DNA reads TGCAGTGCTAGTGAGGGGGCGCGGGGCTACACCTTC. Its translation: CSASEGARGYTF.